This T cell receptor beta chain was captured in a study of blood T cell repertoires in COVID-19. Assay used: immunoSEQ multiplex PCR; TCRdb lists only in-frame clones, some missing. The sample includes approximately 210,000 clones, around 81% seen only once; the top ten take around 4.5%. Participants came from roughly 24 US areas, aged roughly 18 to 95 years. The sequenced material came from PBMCs or T cells enriched from blood (not recorded which). The origin of this receptor is a man younger than 40 with acute COVID-19.

CDR3 sequence reads: CATSGGDVNTEAFF. In DNA form, the CDR3 reads TGTGCCACCAGCGGGGGGGACGTGAACACTGAAGCTTTCTTT. The chain uses TRBV15 and TRBJ1-1; TRBD1 is a possible D gene (5 bases). CDR1 is LNHNV and CDR2 is YYDKDF in the germline V gene (reference sequence). V lost 5 bases to trimming and J lost 0 bases, with 10 bases between them. The CDR3 covers 14 residues.